One and the same sample provided the 30 T cell receptor beta chains below, sequenced in a study of blood T cell repertoires in COVID-19. TCRdb's copy holds only in-frame clones and misses some; the assay was immunoSEQ multiplex PCR. The table lists approximately 200,000 clones, 75% to 90% of them singletons, with about 5% in the top ten. Sequencing was done on a sample of peripheral blood. The receptor set was obtained from a human donor in a cohort sampled during active COVID-19.

V gene TRBV4-2 combines with J gene TRBJ2-3, with D possibly TRBD2 on 5 matching bases. The CDR3 is made up of 14 amino acids. Trimming shortened V by 4 bases and J by 3 bases, and 11 bases separated the two germline ends. Germline CDR1 reads LGHNA; CDR2 reads YNFKEQ. CDR3 nucleotide sequence: TGTGCCAGCAGCCTCTGGACTGGGACAGATACGCAGTATTTT. Residues: CASSLWTGTDTQYF.

This clone appeared a single time. This chain joins TRBV25-1 and TRBJ1-1, with TRBD1 identical over 8 bases. Losses at the gene ends were 6 bases for V and 4 bases for J; bases not matched to a gene: 10. Per germline, CDR1 MGHDK and CDR2 SYGVNS. The CDR3 spans 15 residues. The CDR3 sequence is CASSSPGQGGTEAFF. The CDR3 DNA is TGTGCCAGCAGCTCGCCCGGACAGGGAGGCACTGAAGCTTTCTTT.

The chain carries TRBV27 and TRBJ2-3; 7 nucleotides line up with TRBD1. The CDR3 contains 14 residues. Germline CDR1 MNHEY, CDR2 SMNVEV (reference sequence). The ends lost 7 bases at V and 3 bases at J; junction bases unmatched: 7. The CDR3 nucleotides read TGTGCCAGCAAGAACAGGGGCGGTACAGATACGCAGTATTTT. Residues: CASKNRGGTDTQYF.

The chain employs TRBV4-3 and TRBJ1-6; D might be TRBD1 (6 bases). Germline V gives CDR1 LGHNA, CDR2 YSLEER. The germline V and J ends were trimmed by 5 bases and 9 bases, with 17 bases remaining between them. The CDR3 has 15 residues. The CDR3 reads CASSLGQPKGSPLHF. In DNA, the CDR3 is TGCGCCAGCAGCTTAGGACAGCCGAAGGGTTCACCCCTCCACTTT.

The rearrangement links TRBV6-6 to TRBJ2-1; TRBD1 matches 9 bases. Unmatched junction bases numbered 10, after V lost 6 bases and J lost 4 bases. Germline V gene lookup returns CDR1 MNHNY and CDR2 SVGAGI (reference sequence). The CDR3 contains 16 residues. The CDR3 loop reads CASSRGQGLIYNEQFF. CDR3 coding DNA: TGTGCCAGCAGCCGAGGACAGGGGCTGATATACAATGAGCAGTTCTTC.

The chain has TRBV10-3 and TRBJ2-3; 9 bases match TRBD1. The germline gives CDR1 ENHRY, CDR2 SYGVKD. The CDR3 extends over 13 amino acids. With 8 bases clipped from V and 0 bases from J, the junction kept 0 bases outside the gene matches. The CDR3 coding sequence is TGTGCCATCGGGACAGGGAGCACAGATACGCAGTATTTT. Its protein product is CAIGTGSTDTQYF.

The chain joins TRBV5-6 to TRBJ1-4, with unresolved D. The V end was cut by 6 bases, the J end by 5 bases, with 11 bases between. CDR1 is SGHDT, CDR2 YYEEEE, per germline. The CDR3 totals 13 residues. The CDR3 bases are TGTGCCAGCACCAAAGACGGGAATGAAAAACTGTTTTTT. It encodes CASTKDGNEKLFF.

The chain couples TRBV19 to TRBJ1-5; 7 bases are shared with TRBD1. V dropped 5 bases and J dropped 1; count of bases not matched to a gene: 11. The V gene's germline CDR1 is LNHDA and CDR2 SQIVND (reference sequence). The CDR3 is 17 residues long. The CDR3 DNA reads TGTGCCAGTAGTCCCCTGGCAGGGGGTGGGAGCAATCAGCCCCAGCATTTT. This encodes CASSPLAGGGSNQPQHF.

This chain connects TRBV19 to TRBJ2-1; 8 bases are shared with TRBD2. This CDR3 has 13 residues. J was trimmed by 4 bases and V by 4 bases; bases with no gene match: 0. Germline loops: CDR1 LNHDA, CDR2 SQIVND (reference sequence). The CDR3 region is CASSSGRYNEQFF. As DNA, the CDR3 is TGTGCCAGTAGTAGCGGGAGGTACAATGAGCAGTTCTTC.

The chain employs TRBV3-1 (or the pseudogene TRBV3-2) and TRBJ2-7; 7 bases line up with TRBD1. Germline V gene lookup returns CDR1 LGHDT and CDR2 YNNKEL (reference sequence). The V and J ends lost 5 bases and 0 bases, in that order; junction bases with no gene match: 13. This CDR3 has 17 residues. CDR3 sequence reads: CASSAPQGERPSYEQYF. The CDR3 coding sequence is TGTGCCAGCAGCGCCCCCCAGGGGGAACGACCCTCCTACGAGCAGTACTTC.

This clone was counted between two and nine times. This chain joins TRBV5-8 and TRBJ2-7; no clear D gene. The CDR3 sequence is 16 residues long. V was cut by 1 base and J by 2 bases, with 16 bases left in between. Germline CDR1 is SGHTS and CDR2 is YDEGEE. The CDR3 coding sequence is TGTGCCAGCAGCTTGAGTGTGAACAGCATAGCCTACGAGCAGTACTTC. Translation: CASSLSVNSIAYEQYF.

J is TRBJ2-7 and V is TRBV28; 7 bases are shared with TRBD2. With 11 bases clipped from V and 4 bases from J, the junction kept 8 bases outside the gene matches. Germline V gives CDR1 MDHEN, CDR2 SYDVKM. The CDR3 consists of 12 residues. The CDR3, as DNA: TGTGCCGGCCAAAGCGGGGTTTACGAGCAGTACTTC. This gives the protein CAGQSGVYEQYF. The complete variable domain, with remaining parts taken from reference TRBV28 and TRBJ2-7, reads DVKVTQSSRYLVKRTGEKVFLECVQDMDHENMFWYRQDPGLGLRLIYFSYDVKMKEKGDIPEGYSVSREKKERFSLILESASTNQTSMYLCAGQSGVYEQYFGPGTRLTVT.

The chain has TRBV19 and TRBJ1-4; 9 bases line up with TRBD1. In germline, CDR1 is LNHDA, CDR2 SQIVND (reference sequence). Germline trimming cut 3 bases from V and 5 bases from J; bases unmatched to any gene: 4. The CDR3 totals 15 residues. The CDR3 region has the DNA TGTGCCAGTAGTATCACAGGGGGCGGAAATGAAAAACTGTTTTTT. As protein: CASSITGGGNEKLFF.

This clone was seen many times. Additional DNA sequences in this sample encode the identical CDR3. The chain has TRBV27 and TRBJ2-3, with TRBD2 identical over 8 bases. Germline V gives CDR1 MNHEY, CDR2 SMNVEV (reference sequence). V dropped 5 bases and J dropped 2; count of bases not matched to a gene: 6. This CDR3 is 15 amino acids long. CDR3 DNA: TGTGCCAGCAGTCTCCGAGCGGGGGCCACAGATACGCAGTATTTT. Translating it yields CASSLRAGATDTQYF.

This chain uses TRBV27 with TRBJ2-1; TRBD2 is a possible D gene (7 bases). This CDR3 is 14 amino acids long. Germline-derived CDR1 and CDR2 are MNHEY and SMNVEV (reference sequence). V lost 6 bases, J lost 7 bases, and 16 bases lay in between. For the CDR3, the DNA is TGTGCCAGCAGCGCGGGAGCCACAGGGAATGAGCAGTTCTTC. Its translation is CASSAGATGNEQFF.

In this sample, this clone turned up many times. V and J are TRBV6-5 and TRBJ2-7; D unclear. Germline loops: CDR1 MNHEY, CDR2 SVGAGI. CDR3 length equals 16 residues. Trimming left V 4 bases short and J 1 base short, with 17 bases between. DNA of the CDR3: TGTGCCAGCAGTTTCATACCCTCCCCAGGTTCCTACGAGCAGTACTTC. It specifies CASSFIPSPGSYEQYF.

This chain links TRBV9 with TRBJ2-5, with 13 bases fitting TRBD2. The germline CDR1 and CDR2 sequences are SGDLS and YYNGEE. The trim removed 0 bases at V and 4 bases at J, leaving 3 bases unmatched. This CDR3 contains 16 residues. DNA of the CDR3: TGTGCCAGCAGCGTAGGACTAGCGGGAGGTCGAGAGACCCAGTACTTC. This translates into CASSVGLAGGRETQYF.

V usage is TRBV23-1 and J usage is TRBJ2-3; 9 positions agree with TRBD1. TRBV23-1 carries the ORF label, with uncertain function. The CDR3 extends over 17 amino acids. Trimming at V came to 4 bases and at J to 4 bases, leaving 12 bases not matched to a gene. As DNA, the CDR3 is TGCGCCAGCAGTCTATGGCGGACAGGGGCCCTCCCAGATACGCAGTATTTT. Translated: CASSLWRTGALPDTQYF.

The chain links TRBV11-3 to TRBJ2-5, with 10 bases aligning to TRBD1. The CDR3 sequence is 15 residues long. The germline CDR1 and CDR2 sequences are SGHNT and YENEEA. V lost 5 bases and J lost 5; bases outside the gene matches: 8. Here the CDR3 reads CASSKTGGGGETQYF. The CDR3, as DNA: TGTGCCAGCAGCAAGACAGGGGGCGGCGGGGAGACCCAGTACTTC.

The rearrangement joins TRBV3-1 (or the pseudogene TRBV3-2) to TRBJ1-1; a weak D match, TRBD1 (6 bases). CDR3 length equals 16 residues. Trimming shortened V by 0 bases and J by 4 bases, and 15 bases separated the two germline ends. CDR1 and CDR2 (germline): LGHDT, YNNKEL (reference sequence). The CDR3 protein is CASSQDCQGGGTEAFF. Here the CDR3 DNA reads TGTGCCAGCAGCCAAGATTGCCAGGGAGGGGGCACTGAAGCTTTCTTT.

The chain carries TRBV27 and TRBJ2-2, with a tentative D call TRBD2 (5 bases). Germline V gives CDR1 MNHEY, CDR2 SMNVEV (reference sequence). The V and J ends lost 5 bases and 4 bases respectively, with 11 bases between them. The CDR3 contains 14 residues. CDR3 bases: TGTGCCAGCAGTCTCCGGGGATCCACCGGGGAGCTGTTTTTT. Translated: CASSLRGSTGELFF.

The gene calls are TRBV6-2 or TRBV6-3 and TRBJ2-1; 8 positions match TRBD2. Germline CDR1 reads MNHEY; CDR2 reads SVGEGT. The CDR3 runs to 15 residues. The V segment lost 2 bases and the J segment 0 bases; nucleotides outside the gene matches: 0. CDR3 sequence: CASSYGTSSYNEQFF. The CDR3 bases are TGTGCCAGCAGTTACGGGACTAGCTCCTACAATGAGCAGTTCTTC.

V gene TRBV28 combines with J gene TRBJ2-3, with unresolved D. Germline V gene data show CDR1 as MDHEN and CDR2 as SYDVKM. Trimming removed 2 bases from V and 4 bases from J, with 10 bases in between. The CDR3 runs 14 residues. CDR3 sequence: CASSLEPFADTQYF. The CDR3 DNA sequence: TGTGCCAGCAGTTTAGAGCCGTTCGCAGATACGCAGTATTTT.

The chain has TRBV18 and TRBJ1-5; tentative D call: TRBD1 (5 bases). This CDR3 has 15 amino acids. In germline, CDR1 is KGHSH, CDR2 LQKENI. The V gene lost 4 bases and the J gene lost 0 bases, with 10 bases spanning the gap. Here the CDR3 DNA reads TGTGCCAGCTCACAACAGGAGACTAGCAATCAGCCCCAGCATTTT. This translates into CASSQQETSNQPQHF.

This chain links TRBV9 with TRBJ1-2; 9 nucleotides match TRBD1. Germline V gene data show CDR1 as SGDLS and CDR2 as YYNGEE. The junction had 7 bases not matched to a gene; V was cut back by 2 bases and J by 8 bases. The CDR3 spans 14 residues. CDR3 nucleotide sequence: TGTGCCAGCAGCGTCACAGGGGGCGTGGGCGGCTACACCTTC. This encodes CASSVTGGVGGYTF. Together with reference TRBV9 and TRBJ1-2, the CDR3 gives the full variable domain: DSGVTQTPKHLITATGQRVTLRCSPRSGDLSVYWYQQSLDQGLQFLIQYYNGEERAKGNILERFSAQQFPDLHSELNLSSLELGDSALYFCASSVTGGVGGYTFGSGTRLTVV.

The CDR3 DNA sequence: TGTGCCAGCAGCCAAGGAGGGAGCCAGGACGAGCAGTACTTC. It codes for CASSQGGSQDEQYF. This chain connects TRBV11-3 to TRBJ2-7; maybe TRBD2 (6 bases). There are 14 residues in the CDR3. The germline CDR1 and CDR2 sequences are SGHNT and YENEEA. V was shortened by 5 bases and J by 5 bases, with 16 bases between the two germline ends.

This sequence joins TRBV28 and TRBJ1-5; 9 bases line up with TRBD1. CDR1 is MDHEN and CDR2 is SYDVKM in the germline V gene. The CDR3 spans 16 residues. V was clipped by 6 bases and J by 4 bases; unmatched bases: 10. This CDR3 is CASRRTGAPPNQPQHF. The DNA for the CDR3 is TGTGCCAGCAGAAGGACAGGGGCCCCACCAAATCAGCCCCAGCATTTT. Complete variable domain (other parts from reference TRBV28 and TRBJ1-5): DVKVTQSSRYLVKRTGEKVFLECVQDMDHENMFWYRQDPGLGLRLIYFSYDVKMKEKGDIPEGYSVSREKKERFSLILESASTNQTSMYLCASRRTGAPPNQPQHFGDGTRLSIL.

The rearrangement links TRBV5-4 to TRBJ1-6, with TRBD1 as a possible D gene (6 bases). Trimming pared 6 bases from V and 6 bases from J, leaving 13 bases between. This CDR3 spans 14 amino acids. Germline CDR1 SGHNT, CDR2 YYREEE (reference sequence). The CDR3 sequence is CASNSQGLNSPLHF. The CDR3 DNA reads as TGTGCCAGCAACTCCCAGGGGCTTAATTCACCCCTCCACTTT.

In DNA form, the CDR3 reads TGCGCCAGCAGCCTGGGACAGGGGCTGAACACTGAAGCTTTCTTT. Amino acids: CASSLGQGLNTEAFF. The chain combines TRBV4-1 with TRBJ1-1, with 10 bases fitting TRBD1. Germline-derived CDR1 and CDR2 are MGHRA and YSYEKL. There are 15 residues in the CDR3. After removal of 4 bases from V and 0 bases from J, the junction contained 2 bases not matched to a gene.

CDR3 DNA sequence: TGTGCCAGTAGTCGGGGGTCTGGCAATCAGCCCCAGCATTTT. Its translation: CASSRGSGNQPQHF. The chain joins TRBV19 to TRBJ1-5; TRBD1 is a possible D gene (5 bases). The CDR3 covers 14 residues. CDR1 is LNHDA and CDR2 is SQIVND in the germline V gene (reference sequence). Trimming shortened V by 5 bases and J by 2 bases, and 10 bases separated the two germline ends.